This TCR beta chain was sequenced for a study of T cells after yellow fever vaccination. The CDR3 spans 15 residues. Germline trimming cut 6 bases from V and 6 bases from J; bases unmatched to any gene: 7. This clonotype was seen more than once but under ten times. From the 5' RACE reads, TCRdb called clonotypes with MiXCR, one entry per CDR3 protein. This sample has about 510,000 distinct CDR3 sequences, with around a fifth found just once. This chain connects TRBV12-3 or TRBV12-4 to TRBJ2-2, with TRBD1 identical over 10 bases. This TCR derives from a man aged 18 to 35 who received the YFV17D yellow fever vaccine. The sequences come from PBMCs, collected around 3 weeks after the first yellow fever vaccination. CDR3 sequence reads: CASRAGTGDSGELFF. The CDR3 nucleotides are TGTGCCAGCAGAGCCGGGACAGGGGATTCCGGGGAGCTGTTTTTT.